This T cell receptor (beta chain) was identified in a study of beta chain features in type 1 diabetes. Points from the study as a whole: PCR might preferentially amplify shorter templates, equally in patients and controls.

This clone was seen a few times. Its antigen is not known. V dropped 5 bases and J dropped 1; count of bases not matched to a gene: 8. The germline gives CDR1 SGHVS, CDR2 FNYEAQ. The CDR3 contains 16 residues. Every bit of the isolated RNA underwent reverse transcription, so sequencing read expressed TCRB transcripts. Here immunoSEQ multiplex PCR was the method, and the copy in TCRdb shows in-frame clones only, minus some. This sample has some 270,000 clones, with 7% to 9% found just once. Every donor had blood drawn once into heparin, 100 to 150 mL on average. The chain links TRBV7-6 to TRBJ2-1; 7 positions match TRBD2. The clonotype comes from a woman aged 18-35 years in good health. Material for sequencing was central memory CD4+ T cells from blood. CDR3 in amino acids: CASSQTSGKSYNEQFF. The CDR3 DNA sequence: TGTGCCAGCAGCCAAACAAGCGGGAAATCCTACAATGAGCAGTTCTTC.